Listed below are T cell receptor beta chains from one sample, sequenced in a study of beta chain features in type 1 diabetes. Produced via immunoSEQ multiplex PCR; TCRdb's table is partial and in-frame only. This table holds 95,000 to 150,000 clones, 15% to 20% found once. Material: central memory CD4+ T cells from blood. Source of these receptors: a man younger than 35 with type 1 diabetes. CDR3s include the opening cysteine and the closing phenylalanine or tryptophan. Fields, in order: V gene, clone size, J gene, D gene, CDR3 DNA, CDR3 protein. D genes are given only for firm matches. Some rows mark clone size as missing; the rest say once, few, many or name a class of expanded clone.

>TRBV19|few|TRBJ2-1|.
TGTGCCAGTAGTCCCCTGGTTTTTGATGAGCAGTTCTTC
CASSPLVFDEQFF
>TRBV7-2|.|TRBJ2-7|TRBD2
TGTGCCAGCAGCCCTGGACTAGCGGACTCCTACGAGCAGTACTTC
CASSPGLADSYEQYF
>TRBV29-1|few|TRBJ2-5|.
TGCAGCGTTGACCGGCAGGGCCAGACCCAGTACTTC
CSVDRQGQTQYF
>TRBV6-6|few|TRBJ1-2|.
TGTGCCAGCAGTGAGGACGGCAACTATGGCTACACCTTC
CASSEDGNYGYTF
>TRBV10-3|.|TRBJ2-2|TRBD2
TGTGCCATCAGTGAAGGGCGACGACTAGCTCACGGGGAGCTGTTTTTT
CAISEGRRLAHGELFF
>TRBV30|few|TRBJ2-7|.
TGTGCCTGGAAAGTACAGGAGACCTACGAGCAGTACTTC
CAWKVQETYEQYF
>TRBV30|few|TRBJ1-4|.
TGTGCCTGGAGAAAACAGGGCGTACCTGAAAAACTGTTTTTT
CAWRKQGVPEKLFF
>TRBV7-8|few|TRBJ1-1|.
TGTGCCAGCAGCTTAGACTCCTCGGCTTTCTTT
CASSLDSSAFF
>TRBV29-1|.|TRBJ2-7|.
TGCAGCGTTGTAGAGGACAGTGTGGGGGGGCAGTACTTC
CSVVEDSVGGQYF
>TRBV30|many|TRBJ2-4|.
TGTGCCTCTGATCGAGGGGACATTCAGTACTTC
CASDRGDIQYF
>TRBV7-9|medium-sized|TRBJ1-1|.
TGTGCCAGCACTAAGAACGTAAACACTGAAGCTTTCTTT
CASTKNVNTEAFF
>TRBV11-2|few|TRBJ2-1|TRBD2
TGTGCCAGCCAATGGACTAGCGGGCTTAATGAGCAGTTCTTC
CASQWTSGLNEQFF
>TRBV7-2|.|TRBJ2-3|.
TGTGCCAGCAGCTTTTATGCAGATACGCAGTATTTT
CASSFYADTQYF
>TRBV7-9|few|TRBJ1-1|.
TGTGCCAGCAGCTGGAATTCTGACAGTGAAGCTTTCTTT
CASSWNSDSEAFF
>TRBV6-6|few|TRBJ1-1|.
TGTGCCAGCAGTTATAACGGGATGAACACTGAAGCTTTCTTT
CASSYNGMNTEAFF
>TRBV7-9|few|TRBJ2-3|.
TGTGCCAGCAGTTCGACCCCTTTGGATACGCAGTATTTT
CASSSTPLDTQYF
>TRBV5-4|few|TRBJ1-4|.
TGTGCCAGCAGCTTGGGTACGAGTAATGAAAAACTGTTTTTT
CASSLGTSNEKLFF
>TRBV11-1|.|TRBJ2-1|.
TGTGCCAGCAGCTCAGGGGCGGGCAGGGGTGAGCAGTTCTTC
CASSSGAGRGEQFF
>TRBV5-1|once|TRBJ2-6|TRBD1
TGCGCCAGCAGCTTACAGGGGCTCGCTGGGGCCAACGTCCTGACTTTC
CASSLQGLAGANVLTF
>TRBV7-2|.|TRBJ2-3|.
TGTGCCAGCAGCGGGTCCGGAGATACGCAGTATTTT
CASSGSGDTQYF
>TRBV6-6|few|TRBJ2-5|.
TGTGCCAGCAGTTACACGACGGGACAAGAGACCCAGTACTTC
CASSYTTGQETQYF
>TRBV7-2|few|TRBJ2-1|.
TGTGCCAGCAGCTTAGAAGCCGGGGCGTACTCCTACAATGAGCAGTTCTTC
CASSLEAGAYSYNEQFF
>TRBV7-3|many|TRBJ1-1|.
TGTGCCAGCAGCTCCAATGACAGGCGCGCTGAAGCTTTCTTT
CASSSNDRRAEAFF
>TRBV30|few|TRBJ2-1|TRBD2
TGTGCCTGGAGTGGAGGGCTAGCGGGAGGTGAGCAGTTCTTC
CAWSGGLAGGEQFF
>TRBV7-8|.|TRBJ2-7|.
TGTGCCAGCAGCTTAGGCAGGGCTCCCCCCTACGAGCAGTACTTC
CASSLGRAPPYEQYF
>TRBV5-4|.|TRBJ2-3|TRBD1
TGTGCCAGCAGCACACCGACAGGGCTGTTGGATACGCAGTATTTT
CASSTPTGLLDTQYF
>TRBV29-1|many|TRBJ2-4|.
TGCAGCGCTTCCTCAGGGGGGGGAAACATTCAGTACTTC
CSASSGGGNIQYF
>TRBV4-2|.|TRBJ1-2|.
TGTGCCAGCAGCCAAGGACGACAGAATGGCTACACCTTC
CASSQGRQNGYTF
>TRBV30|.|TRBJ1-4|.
TGTGCCTGTCGGGCCCCGGAAGCCGAAAAACTGTTTTTT
CACRAPEAEKLFF
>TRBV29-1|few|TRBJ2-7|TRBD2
TGCAGCCCCCTGGGAGGGAAACTCTACGAGCAGTACTTC
CSPLGGKLYEQYF
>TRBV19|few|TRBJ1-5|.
TGTGCCAGTAGTATGGCGGGGGGTCAGCCCCAGCATTTT
CASSMAGGQPQHF
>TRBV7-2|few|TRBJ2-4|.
TGTGCCAGCAGCTTAGAACTCAGTTTAGCCAAAAACATTCAGTACTTC
CASSLELSLAKNIQYF
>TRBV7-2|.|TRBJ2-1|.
TGTGCCAGCAGCTATGGTGGGCTGAAATGGGGGGAGCAGTTCTTC
CASSYGGLKWGEQFF
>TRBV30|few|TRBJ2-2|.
TGTGCCTGGAGTGTGTTGACACCTTACACCGGGGAGCTGTTTTTT
CAWSVLTPYTGELFF
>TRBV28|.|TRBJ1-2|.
TGTGCCAGCAGTTCGGACAGTGTCTATGGCTACACCTTC
CASSSDSVYGYTF
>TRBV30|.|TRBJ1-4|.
TGTGCCTGGAACCGGGGCCTGGTGGAAAAACTGTTTTTT
CAWNRGLVEKLFF
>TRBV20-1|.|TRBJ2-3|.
TGCAGTGCTCCCGGTGTGGATACGCAGTATTTT
CSAPGVDTQYF
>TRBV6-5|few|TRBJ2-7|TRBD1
TGTGCCAGCAGTTACGCCGACAGGGCGTACGAGCAGTACTTC
CASSYADRAYEQYF
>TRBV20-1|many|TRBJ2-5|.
TGCAGTGCTAGCGGGAGAGAGACCCAGTACTTC
CSASGRETQYF
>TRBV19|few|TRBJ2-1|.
TGTGCCAGTAGTAGGTCGTACTACGGCTACAATGAGCAGTTCTTC
CASSRSYYGYNEQFF
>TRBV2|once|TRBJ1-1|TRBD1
TGTGCCAGCAGTACTGACAGGGAGGCTGAAGCTTTCTTT
CASSTDREAEAFF
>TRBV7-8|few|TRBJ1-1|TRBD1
TGTGCCAGCAGGGCAAGGACAGGCTACACTGAAGCTTTCTTT
CASRARTGYTEAFF
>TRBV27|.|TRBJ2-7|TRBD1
TGTGCCAGCAGTCGGAGGGACAGGGGTAACGAGCAGTACTTC
CASSRRDRGNEQYF
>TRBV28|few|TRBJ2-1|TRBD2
TGTGCCAGCAGTCCCCCCCTTAGCGGGAGCTCCTACAATGAGCAGTTCTTC
CASSPPLSGSSYNEQFF
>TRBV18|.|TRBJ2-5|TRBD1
TGTGCCAGCTCAGCTCAATATCTACAGGGGGCGGAAGAGACCCAGTACTTC
CASSAQYLQGAEETQYF
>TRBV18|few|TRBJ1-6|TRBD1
TGTGCCAGCTCAACTTCCGGCGCAGGGGGCTCACCCCTCCACTTT
CASSTSGAGGSPLHF
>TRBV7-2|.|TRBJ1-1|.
TGTGCCAGCAGCAAAGATCTGAACACTGAAGCTTTCTTT
CASSKDLNTEAFF
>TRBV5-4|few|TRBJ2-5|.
TGTGCCAGCAGCGCCGCGGGGCAGGAGACCCAGTACTTC
CASSAAGQETQYF
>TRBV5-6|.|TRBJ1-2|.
TGTGCCAGCAGCTTGGATCAGGGCGACTATGGCTACACCTTC
CASSLDQGDYGYTF
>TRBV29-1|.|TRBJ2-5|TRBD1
TGCAGCGTTAGAGGACAGGGGATTGGAGAGACCCAGTACTTC
CSVRGQGIGETQYF
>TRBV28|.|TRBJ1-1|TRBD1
TGTGCCAGCAGTCCGAGGACAGGCGGTTACTCCGAAGCTTTCTTT
CASSPRTGGYSEAFF
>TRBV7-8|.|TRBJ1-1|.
TGTGCCAGCAGCGCCGGGACTGCTCTACTTGGGGAAGCTTTCTTT
CASSAGTALLGEAFF
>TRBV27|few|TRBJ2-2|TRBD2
TGTGCCAGCAGTCTAATGAGCGGGATTGGGTCCGGGGAGCTGTTTTTT
CASSLMSGIGSGELFF
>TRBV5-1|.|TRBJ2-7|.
TGCGCCAGCAGCTTGGGCGGGGATTGGTCCCACGAGCAGTACTTC
CASSLGGDWSHEQYF
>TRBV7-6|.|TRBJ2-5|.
TGTGCCAGCAGCACTATGCTCCAAGAGACCCAGTACTTC
CASSTMLQETQYF
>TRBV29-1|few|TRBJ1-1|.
TGCAGCGCCAAGACAGGCCCCACAACGAACACTGAAGCTTTCTTT
CSAKTGPTTNTEAFF
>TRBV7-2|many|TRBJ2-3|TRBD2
TGTGCCAGCAGCTTCCTATCTAGCGGGAGGGCAGATACGCAGTATTTT
CASSFLSSGRADTQYF